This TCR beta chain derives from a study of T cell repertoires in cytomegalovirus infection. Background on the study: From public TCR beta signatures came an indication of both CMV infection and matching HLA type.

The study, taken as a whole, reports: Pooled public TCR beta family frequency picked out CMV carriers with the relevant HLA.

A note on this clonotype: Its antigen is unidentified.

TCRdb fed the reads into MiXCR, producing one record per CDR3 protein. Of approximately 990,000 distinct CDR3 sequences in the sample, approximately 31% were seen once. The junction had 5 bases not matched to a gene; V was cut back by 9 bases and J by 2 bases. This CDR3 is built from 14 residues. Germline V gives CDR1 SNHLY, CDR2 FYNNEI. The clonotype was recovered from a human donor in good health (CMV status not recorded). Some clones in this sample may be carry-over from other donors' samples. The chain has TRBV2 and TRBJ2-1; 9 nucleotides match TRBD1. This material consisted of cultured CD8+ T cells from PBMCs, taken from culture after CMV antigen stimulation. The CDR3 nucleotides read TGTGCCAGTACTGGACAGGGGCCCTACAATGAGCAGTTCTTC. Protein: CASTGQGPYNEQFF.